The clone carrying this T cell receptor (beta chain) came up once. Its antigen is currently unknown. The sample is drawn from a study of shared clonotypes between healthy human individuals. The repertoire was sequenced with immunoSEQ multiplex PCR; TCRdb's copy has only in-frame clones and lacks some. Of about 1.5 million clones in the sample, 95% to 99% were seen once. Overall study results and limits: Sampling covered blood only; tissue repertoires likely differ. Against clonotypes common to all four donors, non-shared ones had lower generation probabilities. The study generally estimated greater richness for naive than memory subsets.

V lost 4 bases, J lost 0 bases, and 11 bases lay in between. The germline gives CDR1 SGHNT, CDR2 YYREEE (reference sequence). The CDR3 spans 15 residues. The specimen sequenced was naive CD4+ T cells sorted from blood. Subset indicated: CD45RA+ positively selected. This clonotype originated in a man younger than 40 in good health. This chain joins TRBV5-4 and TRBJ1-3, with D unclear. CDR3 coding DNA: TGTGCCAGCAGCACCAGTTCCCACTCTGGAAACACCATATATTTT. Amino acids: CASSTSSHSGNTIYF.